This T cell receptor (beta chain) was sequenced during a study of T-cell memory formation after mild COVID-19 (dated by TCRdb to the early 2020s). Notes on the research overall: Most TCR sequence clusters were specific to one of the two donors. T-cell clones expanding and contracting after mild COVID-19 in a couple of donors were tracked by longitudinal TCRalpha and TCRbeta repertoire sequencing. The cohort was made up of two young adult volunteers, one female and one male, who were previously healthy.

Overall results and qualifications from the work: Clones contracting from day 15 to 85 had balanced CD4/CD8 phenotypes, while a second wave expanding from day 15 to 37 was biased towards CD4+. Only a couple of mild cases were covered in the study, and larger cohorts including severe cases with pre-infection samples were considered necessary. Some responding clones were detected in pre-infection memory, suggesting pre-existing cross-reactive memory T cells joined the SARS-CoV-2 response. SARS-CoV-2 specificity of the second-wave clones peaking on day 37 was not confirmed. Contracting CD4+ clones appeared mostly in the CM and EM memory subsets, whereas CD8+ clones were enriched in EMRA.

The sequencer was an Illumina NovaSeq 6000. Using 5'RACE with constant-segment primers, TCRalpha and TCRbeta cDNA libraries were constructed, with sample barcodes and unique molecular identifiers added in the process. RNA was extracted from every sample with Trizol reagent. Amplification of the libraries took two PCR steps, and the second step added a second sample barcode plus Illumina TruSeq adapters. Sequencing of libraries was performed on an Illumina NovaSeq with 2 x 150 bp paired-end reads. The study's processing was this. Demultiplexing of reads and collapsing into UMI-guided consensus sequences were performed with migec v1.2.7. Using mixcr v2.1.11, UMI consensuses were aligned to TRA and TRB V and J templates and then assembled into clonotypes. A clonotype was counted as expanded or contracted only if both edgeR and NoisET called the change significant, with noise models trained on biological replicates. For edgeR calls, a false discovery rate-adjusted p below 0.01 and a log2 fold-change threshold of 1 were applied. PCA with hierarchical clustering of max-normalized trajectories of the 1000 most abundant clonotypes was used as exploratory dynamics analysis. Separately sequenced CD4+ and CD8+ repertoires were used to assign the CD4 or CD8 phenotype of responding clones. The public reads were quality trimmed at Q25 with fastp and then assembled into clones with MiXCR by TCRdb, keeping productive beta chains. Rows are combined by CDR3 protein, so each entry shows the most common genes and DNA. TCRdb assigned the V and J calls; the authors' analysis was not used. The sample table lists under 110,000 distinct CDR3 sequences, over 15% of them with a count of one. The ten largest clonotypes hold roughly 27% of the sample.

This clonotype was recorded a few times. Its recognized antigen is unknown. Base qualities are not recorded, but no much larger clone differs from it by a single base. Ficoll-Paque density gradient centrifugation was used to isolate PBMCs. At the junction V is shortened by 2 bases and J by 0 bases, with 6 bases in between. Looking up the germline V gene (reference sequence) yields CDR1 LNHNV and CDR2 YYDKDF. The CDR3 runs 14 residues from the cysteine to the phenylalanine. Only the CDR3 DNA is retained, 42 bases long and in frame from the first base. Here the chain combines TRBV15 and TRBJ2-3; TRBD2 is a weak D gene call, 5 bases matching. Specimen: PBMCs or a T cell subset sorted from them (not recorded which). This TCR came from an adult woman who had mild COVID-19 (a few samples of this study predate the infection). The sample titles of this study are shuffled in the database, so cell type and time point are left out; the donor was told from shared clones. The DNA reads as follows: TGTGCCACCAGCAGACGGGGTAGCACAGATACGCAGTATTTT. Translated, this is CATSRRGSTDTQYF.